Listed below are T cell receptor beta chains from one sample, sequenced in a study of cytomegalovirus exposure and HLA in healthy donors. The assay was immunoSEQ multiplex PCR, and TCRdb's table has in-frame clones only and misses some. Of over 130,000 clones in the sample, 70% to 90% were seen once. The sequenced sample consisted of PBMCs. Receptor source: a man aged 50-60 years in good health and CMV-seronegative. Both conserved end residues are part of each CDR3. Fields, in order: D gene, J gene, V gene, clone size, CDR3 DNA, CDR3 protein. D genes are given only for firm matches. Clone size, where shown, is once, few, many, or a class for clones that have expanded.

>TRBD1|TRBJ2-7|TRBV29-1|NA
TGCAGCGTTGACACGGCTCTCGGACAGGGGATCCACGAGCAGTACTTC
CSVDTALGQGIHEQYF
>TRBD2|TRBJ2-1|TRBV4-1|NA
TGCGCCAGCAGCCGGGGCGGGGGAGCGTACTACAATGAGCAGTTCTTC
CASSRGGGAYYNEQFF
>TRBD1|TRBJ1-5|TRBV6-5|NA
TGTGCCAGCAGAAGACAGGGGGATCAGCCCCAGCATTTT
CASRRQGDQPQHF
>NA|TRBJ2-1|TRBV5-1|NA
TGCGCCAGCAGCTTGGTAGTACACAATGAGCAGTTCTTC
CASSLVVHNEQFF
>NA|TRBJ1-5|TRBV27|NA
TGTGCCAGCAGTTTATCGCGGGGTTTGGGTCAGCCCCAGCATTTT
CASSLSRGLGQPQHF
>TRBD1|TRBJ2-2|TRBV2|NA
TGTGCCAGCAGAGATAGGACAGGGGACACCGGGGAGCTGTTTTTT
CASRDRTGDTGELFF
>NA|TRBJ2-7|TRBV6-5|NA
TGTGCCAGCAGTCGACAGGGGAGGGACGAGCAGTACTTC
CASSRQGRDEQYF
>NA|TRBJ1-6|TRBV5-1|few
TGCGCCAGCAGCTTGGCGACGAGGCCGCAGGGGCGAGGTTCACCCCTCCACTTT
CASSLATRPQGRGSPLHF
>NA|TRBJ1-1|TRBV7-9|NA
TGTGCCAGCAGCCCCCAGGGTGGGAACACTGAAGCTTTCTTT
CASSPQGGNTEAFF
>TRBD1|TRBJ1-6|TRBV6-5|NA
TGTGCCAGCACCACAGGGGATAATTCACCCCTCCACTTT
CASTTGDNSPLHF
>TRBD2|TRBJ2-5|TRBV9|NA
TGTGCCAGCAGCCCCCTTTGGACTAGCGTGGAGACCCAGTACTTC
CASSPLWTSVETQYF
>NA|TRBJ1-2|TRBV5-1|NA
TGCGCCAGCAGATACACGGGGGGTGGCTACACCTTC
CASRYTGGGYTF
>TRBD2|TRBJ2-1|TRBV11-3|NA
TGTGCCAGCAGCTTAAAAGTGAGCGGGGCAACCCTCAATGAGCAGTTCTTC
CASSLKVSGATLNEQFF
>NA|TRBJ1-6|TRBV28|NA
TGTGCCAGCACCAAAGGGCTAAGGGGAAGTGTCACCTATAATTCACCCCTCCACTTT
CASTKGLRGSVTYNSPLHF
>NA|TRBJ1-1|TRBV30|NA
TGTGCCTGGAGTCGGACAGCGGGGTCGAACACTGAAGCTTTCTTT
CAWSRTAGSNTEAFF
>TRBD2|TRBJ2-1|TRBV7-3|NA
TGTGCCAGCAGCTTATCCAGCGGGAACTTCTACAATGAGCAGTTCTTC
CASSLSSGNFYNEQFF
>TRBD2|TRBJ2-5|TRBV7-8|NA
TGTGCCAGCACCCTGGGACTAGCGGGAGGGCCGGGACTTGAGACCCAGTACTTC
CASTLGLAGGPGLETQYF
>NA|TRBJ1-1|TRBV11-2|once
TGTGCCAGCAGCTTAATGGCCCGGAGGACTGAAGCTTTCTTT
CASSLMARRTEAFF
>TRBD1|TRBJ2-7|TRBV7-2|NA
TGTGCCAGCAGCTCCGGACAGGTTTTCTACGAGCAGTACTTC
CASSSGQVFYEQYF
>TRBD1|TRBJ2-7|TRBV27|NA
TGTGCCAGCAGCACAGGGGTAGAGCAGTACTTC
CASSTGVEQYF
>TRBD1|TRBJ1-1|TRBV5-6|NA
TGTGCCAGCAGCCCGAGGGGGCGGCGGACTGAAGCTTTCTTT
CASSPRGRRTEAFF
>NA|TRBJ2-7|TRBV2|NA
TGTGCGGGGGGATCCTCCCCCCGGTTGGGCGAGCAGTACTTC
CAGGSSPRLGEQYF
>NA|TRBJ2-2|TRBV30|NA
TGTGCCTGGAGTGTACGCAGGGCGGGGGGCCCAGGGGGCACCGGGGAGCTGTTTTTT
CAWSVRRAGGPGGTGELFF
>NA|TRBJ2-3|TRBV5-1|once
TGCGCCAGCAGCTTGGCGGTTCAGGGGATAGGAGATACGCAGTATTTT
CASSLAVQGIGDTQYF
>TRBD2|TRBJ2-1|TRBV5-6|NA
TGTGCCAGCAGCCCAGGACTAGCGGGGGCGCCTTCCTACAATGAGCAGTTCTTC
CASSPGLAGAPSYNEQFF
>TRBD1|TRBJ2-1|TRBV28|NA
TGTGCCAGCAGTCGACCGGGACAGTGGGACAATGAGCAGTTCTTC
CASSRPGQWDNEQFF
>TRBD1|TRBJ1-4|TRBV28|few
TGTGCCAGCAGCACACGCGGGACAGGGCATGAAAAACTGTTTTTT
CASSTRGTGHEKLFF
>TRBD2|TRBJ2-7|TRBV28|NA
TGTGCCAGCAGACTCCTTAGGACTAGCGGGTACGAGCAGTACTTC
CASRLLRTSGYEQYF
>TRBD2|TRBJ2-1|TRBV4-2|NA
TGTGCCAGCAGCCAATGGGGACTAGCGGGGAGCAATGAGCAGTTCTTC
CASSQWGLAGSNEQFF
>NA|TRBJ1-3|TRBV11-3|few
TGTGCCAGCAGCTTAGATCGTCCTGGGGCGCCGTCTGGAAACACCATATATTTT
CASSLDRPGAPSGNTIYF
>TRBD1|TRBJ2-7|TRBV4-1|NA
TGCGCCAGCGCCCCGGACAGGGAATACGAGCAGTACTTC
CASAPDREYEQYF
>NA|TRBJ1-1|TRBV27|NA
TGTGCCAGCAACGGACACGAGAACACTGAAGCTTTCTTT
CASNGHENTEAFF
>TRBD1|TRBJ2-7|TRBV7-2|NA
TGTGCCAGCAGTCCGGACAGGGCCTACGAGCAGTACTTC
CASSPDRAYEQYF
>TRBD2|TRBJ2-7|TRBV6-5|NA
TGTGCCAGCAAGCCCACGGAACTAGCGGGGTACGAGCAGTACTTC
CASKPTELAGYEQYF
>NA|TRBJ2-7|TRBV5-4|NA
TGTGCCAGCACCTTAGGGGGTTCCTACGAGCAGTACTTC
CASTLGGSYEQYF